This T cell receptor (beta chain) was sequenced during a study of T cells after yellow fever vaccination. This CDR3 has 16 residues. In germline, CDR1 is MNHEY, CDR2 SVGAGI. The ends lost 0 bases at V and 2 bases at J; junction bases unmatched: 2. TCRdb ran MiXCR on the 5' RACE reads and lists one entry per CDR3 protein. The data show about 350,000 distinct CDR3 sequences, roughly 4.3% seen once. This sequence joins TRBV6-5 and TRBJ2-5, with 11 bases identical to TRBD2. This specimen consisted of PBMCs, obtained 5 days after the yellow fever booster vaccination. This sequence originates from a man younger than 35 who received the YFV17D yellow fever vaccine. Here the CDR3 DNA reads TGTGCCAGCAGTTACTCGGCTAGCGGGGGGCAAGAGACCCAGTACTTC. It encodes CASSYSASGGQETQYF.